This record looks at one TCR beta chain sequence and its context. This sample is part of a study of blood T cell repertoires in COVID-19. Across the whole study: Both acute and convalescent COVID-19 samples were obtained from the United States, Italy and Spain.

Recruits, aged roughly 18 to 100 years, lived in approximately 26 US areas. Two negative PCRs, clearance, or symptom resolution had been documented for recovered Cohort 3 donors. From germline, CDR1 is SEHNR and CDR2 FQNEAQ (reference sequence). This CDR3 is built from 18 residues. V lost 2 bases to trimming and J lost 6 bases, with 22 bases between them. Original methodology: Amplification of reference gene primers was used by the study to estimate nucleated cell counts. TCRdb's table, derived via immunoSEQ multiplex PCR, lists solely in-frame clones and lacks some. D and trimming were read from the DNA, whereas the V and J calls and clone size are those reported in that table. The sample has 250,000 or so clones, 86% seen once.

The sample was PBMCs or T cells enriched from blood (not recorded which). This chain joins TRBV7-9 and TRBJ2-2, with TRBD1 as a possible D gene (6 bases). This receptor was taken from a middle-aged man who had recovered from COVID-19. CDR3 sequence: CASSLLPRDTWVPGELFF. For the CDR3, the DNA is TGTGCCAGCAGCTTACTACCCCGGGACACCTGGGTCCCCGGGGAGCTGTTTTTT. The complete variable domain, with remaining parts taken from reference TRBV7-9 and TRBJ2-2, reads DTGVSQNPRHKITKRGQNVTFRCDPISEHNRLYWYRQTLGQGPEFLTYFQNEAQLEKSRLLSDRFSAERPKGSFSTLEIQRTEQGDSAMYLCASSLLPRDTWVPGELFFGEGSRLTVL.